The 9 T cell receptor beta chains below come from one sample, sequenced in a study of shared clonotypes between healthy human individuals (TCRdb year 2020). The library was produced with the immunoSEQ multiplex PCR assay. TCRdb took this table from immuneACCESS and kept in-frame rearrangements with V and J called. Such tables lack part of the clones; where checked against another copy, unresolved V genes explain under half of the gap, and the rest is unexplained. Across this sample there are 500,000 or so clones, with more than 95% seen only once. Jointly, the top ten make up about 0.064% of the sample. Sequences were obtained from naive CD4+ T cells sorted from blood. Taken with the paper, the label for cell subset or site translates to: CD45RA+ positively selected. These receptors all come from a woman aged 25-40 years in good health.

The chain employs TRBV11-2 and TRBJ2-1; 7 bases map to TRBD2. The CDR3 runs to 16 residues. Per the germline V gene, CDR1 is SGHAT and CDR2 is FQNNGV. The trim removed 3 bases at V and 2 bases at J, leaving 7 bases unmatched. CDR3 sequence (DNA): TGTGCCAGCAGCTTGCGTCTAGCGGATACCTACAATGAGCAGTTCTTC. Encoded protein: CASSLRLADTYNEQFF.

The gene calls are TRBV28 and TRBJ1-6, with D perhaps matching TRBD1 (5 bases). V was cut by 3 bases and J by 10 bases, with 13 bases left in between. The germline V gene has CDR1 MDHEN and CDR2 SYDVKM. CDR3 length: 14 residues. The CDR3 reads CASSLGPYESPLHF. The CDR3 coding sequence is TGTGCCAGCAGTTTGGGGCCTTATGAATCACCCCTCCACTTT.

The gene calls are TRBV5-1 and TRBJ1-1; no clear D gene. Trimming cost V 0 bases and J 7 bases, with 13 bases left between them. Germline loops: CDR1 SGHRS, CDR2 YFSETQ. There are 14 residues in the CDR3. For the CDR3, the DNA is TGCGCCAGCAGCTTGGGCCGGGGTGTGGGTGAAGCTTTCTTT. As protein: CASSLGRGVGEAFF.

J is TRBJ1-4 and V is TRBV7-9; no firm D call. CDR3 length: 15 residues. Germline lookup yields CDR1 SEHNR and CDR2 FQNEAQ (reference sequence). Trimming took off 5 bases at V and 0 bases at J, with 10 bases between the two ends. CDR3 nucleotide sequence: TGTGCCAGCAGCGGATTAAGAGCAACTAATGAAAAACTGTTTTTT. It translates to CASSGLRATNEKLFF.

This chain connects TRBV18 to TRBJ2-1, with D possibly being TRBD1 (6 bases). Between the trimmed V and J ends, which lost 0 bases and 0 bases, there was a span of 9 bases. CDR3 length equals 16 residues. Germline V CDR1 and CDR2: KGHSH, LQKENI. The CDR3 region is CASSPPGQSSYNEQFF. Here the CDR3 DNA reads TGTGCCAGCTCACCACCGGGACAAAGCTCCTACAATGAGCAGTTCTTC.

The chain joins TRBV5-4 to TRBJ2-7, with TRBD2 matching over 13 bases. The CDR3 has 15 residues. With V trimmed by 3 bases and J by 5 bases, 5 bases remained unmatched. CDR1 SGHNT and CDR2 YYREEE come from the germline V gene (reference sequence). This chain's CDR3 is CASSWQLAGGNEQYF. CDR3 DNA sequence: TGTGCCAGCAGCTGGCAACTAGCGGGAGGGAACGAGCAGTACTTC. The full variable domain, its missing parts supplied by reference TRBV5-4 and TRBJ2-7, is ETGVTQSPTHLIKTRGQQVTLRCSSQSGHNTVSWYQQALGQGPQFIFQYYREEENGRGNFPPRFSGLQFPNYSSELNVNALELDDSALYLCASSWQLAGGNEQYFGPGTRLTVT.

This rearrangement joins TRBV5-6 to TRBJ2-7, with 7 bases fitting TRBD2. With 2 bases clipped from V and 2 bases from J, the junction kept 10 bases outside the gene matches. The CDR3 is made up of 16 amino acids. Germline CDR1 is SGHDT and CDR2 is YYEEEE. CDR3 nucleotide sequence: TGTGCCAGCAGCTTTAGCGGGTTAAGGGTGGCCTACGAGCAGTACTTC. Its translation is CASSFSGLRVAYEQYF.

The gene calls are TRBV2 and TRBJ2-5, with TRBD2 matching 8 bases. The CDR3 has 14 residues. J gave up 4 bases and V 4 bases, and 5 bases lay outside the gene matches. Germline CDR1 is SNHLY and CDR2 is FYNNEI. For the CDR3, the DNA is TGTGCCAGCAGTGGGGAGGCGGGAGGAGAGACCCAGTACTTC. Protein product: CASSGEAGGETQYF.

This CDR3 is CASSLAWPDMNTEAFF. CDR3 DNA sequence: TGTGCCAGCAGCTTAGCGTGGCCAGACATGAACACTGAAGCTTTCTTT. The chain uses TRBV7-2 and TRBJ1-1; D is unresolved. This CDR3 region has 16 residues. Trimming took 0 bases from V and 0 from J, leaving 11 bases between them. In germline, CDR1 is SGHTA, CDR2 FQGNSA.